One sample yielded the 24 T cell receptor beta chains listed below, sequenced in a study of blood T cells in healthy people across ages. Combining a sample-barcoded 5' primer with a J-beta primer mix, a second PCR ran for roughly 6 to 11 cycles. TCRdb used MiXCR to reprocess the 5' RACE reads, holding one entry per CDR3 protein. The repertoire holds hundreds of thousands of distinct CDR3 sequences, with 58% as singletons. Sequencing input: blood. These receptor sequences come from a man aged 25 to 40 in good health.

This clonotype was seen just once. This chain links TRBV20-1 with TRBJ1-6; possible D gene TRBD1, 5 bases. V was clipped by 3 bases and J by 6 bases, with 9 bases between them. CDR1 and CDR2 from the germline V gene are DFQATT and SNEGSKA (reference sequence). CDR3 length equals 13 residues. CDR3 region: CSARVGGNSPLHF. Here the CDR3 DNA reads TGCAGTGCTAGGGTGGGGGGTAATTCACCCCTCCACTTT.

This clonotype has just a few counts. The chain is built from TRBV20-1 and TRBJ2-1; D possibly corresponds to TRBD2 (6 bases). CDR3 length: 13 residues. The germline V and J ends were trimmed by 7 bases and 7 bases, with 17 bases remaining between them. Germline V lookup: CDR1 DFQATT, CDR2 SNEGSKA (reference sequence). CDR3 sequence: CSVPRLGGNEQFF. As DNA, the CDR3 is TGCAGTGTTCCCCGACTAGGAGGGAATGAGCAGTTCTTC.

The chain's CDR3 is CAWGETYEQYF. CDR3 in DNA: TGTGCCTGGGGTGAGACCTACGAGCAGTACTTC. The chain carries TRBV30 and TRBJ2-7; no clear D gene. Trimming stripped 5 bases from V and 2 bases from J, with 7 bases between. This CDR3 spans 11 amino acids. Germline V CDR1 and CDR2: GTSNPN, SVGIG (reference sequence).

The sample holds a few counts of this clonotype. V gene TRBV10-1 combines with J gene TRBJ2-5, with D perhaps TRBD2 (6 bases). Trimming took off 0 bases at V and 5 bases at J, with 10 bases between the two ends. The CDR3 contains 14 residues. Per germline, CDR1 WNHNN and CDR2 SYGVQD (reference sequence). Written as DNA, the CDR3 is TGCGCCAGCAGTGAGTCCGGGAGAAGGGAGACCCAGTACTTC. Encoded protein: CASSESGRRETQYF.

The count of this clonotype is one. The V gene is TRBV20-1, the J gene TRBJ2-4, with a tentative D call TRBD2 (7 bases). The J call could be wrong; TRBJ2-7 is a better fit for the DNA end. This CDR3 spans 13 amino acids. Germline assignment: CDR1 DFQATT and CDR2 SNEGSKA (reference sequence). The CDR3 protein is CSAGGGDTYEQYF. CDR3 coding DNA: TGCAGTGCTGGGGGGGGGGACACCTACGAGCAGTACTTC.

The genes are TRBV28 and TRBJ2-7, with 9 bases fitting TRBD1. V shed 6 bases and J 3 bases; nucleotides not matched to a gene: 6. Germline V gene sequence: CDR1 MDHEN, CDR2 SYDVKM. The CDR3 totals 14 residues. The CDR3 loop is CASRQPGQGYEQYF. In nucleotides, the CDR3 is TGTGCCAGCAGACAGCCGGGACAGGGCTACGAGCAGTACTTC.

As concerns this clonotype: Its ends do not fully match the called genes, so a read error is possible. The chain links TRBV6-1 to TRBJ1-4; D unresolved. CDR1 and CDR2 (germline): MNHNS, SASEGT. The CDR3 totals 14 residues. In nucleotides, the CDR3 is TGTGCCAGCAGCGCGGGGTCAACTAGTGAAAAACTGTTTTTT. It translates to CASSAGSTSEKLFF.

For the CDR3, the DNA is TGTGCCAGCAGCGTAGCTTTCGGGCGGGGGGCCACAGATACGCAGTATTTT. Encoded protein: CASSVAFGRGATDTQYF. The V gene is TRBV9, the J gene TRBJ2-3; 8 nucleotides align to TRBD2. V gave up 0 bases and J gave up 2 bases; unmatched junction bases: 8. This CDR3 has 17 amino acids. Germline loops: CDR1 SGDLS, CDR2 YYNGEE.

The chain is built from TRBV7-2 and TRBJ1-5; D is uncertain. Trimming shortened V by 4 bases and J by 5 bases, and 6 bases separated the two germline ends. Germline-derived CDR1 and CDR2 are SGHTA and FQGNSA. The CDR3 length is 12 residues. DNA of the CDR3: TGTGCCAGCAGCTCACCCGATCAGCCCCAGCATTTT. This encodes CASSSPDQPQHF.

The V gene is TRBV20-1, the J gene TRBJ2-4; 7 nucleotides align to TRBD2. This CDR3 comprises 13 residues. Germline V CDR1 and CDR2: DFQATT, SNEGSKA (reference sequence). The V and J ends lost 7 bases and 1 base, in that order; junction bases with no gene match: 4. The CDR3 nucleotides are TGCAGTGGACATAGCGGGGCCAAAAACATTCAGTACTTC. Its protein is CSGHSGAKNIQYF.

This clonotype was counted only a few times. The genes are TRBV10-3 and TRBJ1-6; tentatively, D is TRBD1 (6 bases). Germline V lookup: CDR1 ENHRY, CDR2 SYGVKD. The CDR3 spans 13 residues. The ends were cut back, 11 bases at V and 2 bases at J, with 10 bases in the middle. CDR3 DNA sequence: TGTGCCGCCGGACAGCCCTATAATTCACCCCTCCACTTT. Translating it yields CAAGQPYNSPLHF.

The CDR3: CASSLGGRTDYNEQFF. CDR3 coding DNA: TGTGCCAGCAGTTTAGGTGGGCGGACCGACTACAATGAGCAGTTCTTC. The genes are TRBV28 and TRBJ2-1; D gene ambiguous. Germline loops: CDR1 MDHEN, CDR2 SYDVKM. The V gene lost 2 bases and the J gene lost 3 bases, with 14 bases spanning the gap. The CDR3 has 16 residues.

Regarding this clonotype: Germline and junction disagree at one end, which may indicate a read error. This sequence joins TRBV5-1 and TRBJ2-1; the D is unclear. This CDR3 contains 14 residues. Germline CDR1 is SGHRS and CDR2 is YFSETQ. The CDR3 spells CTSSVVGFPGEQFF. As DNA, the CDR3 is TGCACCAGCAGCGTGGTAGGGTTCCCCGGTGAGCAGTTCTTC.

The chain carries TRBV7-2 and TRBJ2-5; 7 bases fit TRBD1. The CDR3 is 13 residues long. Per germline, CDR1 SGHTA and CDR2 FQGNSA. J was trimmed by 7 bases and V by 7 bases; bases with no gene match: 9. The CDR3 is CASIPAAGGTQYF. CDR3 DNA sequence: TGTGCCAGCATCCCGGCGGCAGGGGGGACCCAGTACTTC. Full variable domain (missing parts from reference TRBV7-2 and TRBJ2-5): GAGVSQSPSNKVTEKGKDVELRCDPISGHTALYWYRQSLGQGLEFLIYFQGNSAPDKSGLPSDRFSAERTGGSVSTLTIQRTQQEDSAVYLCASIPAAGGTQYFGPGTRLLVL.

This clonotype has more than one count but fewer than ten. The CDR3 nucleotides are TGTGCCAGCAGTTTGACTAGCGGAGAAACCTACGAGCAGTACTTC. Translated: CASSLTSGETYEQYF. V gene TRBV27 combines with J gene TRBJ2-7; 9 nucleotides line up with TRBD2. This CDR3 is built from 15 residues. Germline loops: CDR1 MNHEY, CDR2 SMNVEV (reference sequence). The V gene end was trimmed by 3 bases and the J gene end by 2 bases; junction bases not matched to a gene: 5.

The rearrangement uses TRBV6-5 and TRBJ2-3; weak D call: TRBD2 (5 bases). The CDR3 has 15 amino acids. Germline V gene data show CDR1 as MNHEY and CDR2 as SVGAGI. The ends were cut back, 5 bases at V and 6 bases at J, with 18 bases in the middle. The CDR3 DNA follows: TGTGCCAGCAGTCCCCTTAGACTACGGGCTGATACGCAGTATTTT. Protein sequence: CASSPLRLRADTQYF.

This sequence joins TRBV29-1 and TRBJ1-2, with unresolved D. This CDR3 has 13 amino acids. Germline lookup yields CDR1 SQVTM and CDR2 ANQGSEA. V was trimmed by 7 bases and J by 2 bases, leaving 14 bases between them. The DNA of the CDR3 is TGCAGCGCCGTGGTCGGGAACAACTATGGCTACACCTTC. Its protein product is CSAVVGNNYGYTF. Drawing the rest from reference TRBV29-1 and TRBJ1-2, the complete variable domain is SAVISQKPSRDICQRGTSLTIQCQVDSQVTMMFWYRQQPGQSLTLIATANQGSEATYESGFVIDKFPISRPNLTFSTLTVSNMSPEDSSIYLCSAVVGNNYGYTFGSGTRLTVV.

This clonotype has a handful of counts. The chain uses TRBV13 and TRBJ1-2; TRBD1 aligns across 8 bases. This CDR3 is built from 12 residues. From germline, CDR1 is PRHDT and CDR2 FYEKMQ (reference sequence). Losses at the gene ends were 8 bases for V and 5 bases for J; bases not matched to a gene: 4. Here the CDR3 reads CASGQGRYGYTF. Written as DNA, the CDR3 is TGTGCCAGCGGACAGGGAAGGTATGGCTACACCTTC.

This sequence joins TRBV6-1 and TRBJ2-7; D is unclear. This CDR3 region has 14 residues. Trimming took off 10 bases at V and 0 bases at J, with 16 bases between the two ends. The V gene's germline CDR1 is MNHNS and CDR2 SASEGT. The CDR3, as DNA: TGTGCCACCACGATATTACAAAACTCCTACGAGCAGTACTTC. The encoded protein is CATTILQNSYEQYF.

CDR3 residues: CASSYRPGGASGYTF. The CDR3 nucleotides read TGTGCCAGCAGTTATCGTCCAGGGGGCGCGAGTGGCTACACCTTC. The chain couples TRBV28 to TRBJ1-2; 8 nucleotides line up with TRBD1. After removal of 4 bases from V and 7 bases from J, the junction contained 11 bases not matched to a gene. CDR1 and CDR2 (germline): MDHEN, SYDVKM. The CDR3 spans 15 residues.

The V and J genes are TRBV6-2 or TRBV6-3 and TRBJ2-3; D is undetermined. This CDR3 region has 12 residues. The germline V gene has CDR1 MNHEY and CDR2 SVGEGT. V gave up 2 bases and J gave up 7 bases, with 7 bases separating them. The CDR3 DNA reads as TGTGCCAGCAGTTACAGAGAAAATACGCAGTATTTT. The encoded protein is CASSYRENTQYF.

The CDR3 protein is CASSLEVRQGRYF. The CDR3 coding sequence is TGTGCCAGCAGTTTAGAGGTTCGGCAGGGGCGGTACTTC. The J gene is TRBJ2-5, the V gene TRBV12-3 or TRBV12-4, with D perhaps matching TRBD1 (6 bases). V was clipped by 1 base and J by 13 bases, with 16 bases between them. There are 13 residues in the CDR3.

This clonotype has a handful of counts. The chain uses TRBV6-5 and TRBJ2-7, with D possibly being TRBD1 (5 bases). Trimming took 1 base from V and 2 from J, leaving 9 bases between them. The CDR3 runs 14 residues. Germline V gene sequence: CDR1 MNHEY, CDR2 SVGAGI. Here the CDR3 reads CASSYWSGPYEQYF. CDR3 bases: TGTGCCAGCAGTTACTGGTCAGGGCCCTACGAGCAGTACTTC.

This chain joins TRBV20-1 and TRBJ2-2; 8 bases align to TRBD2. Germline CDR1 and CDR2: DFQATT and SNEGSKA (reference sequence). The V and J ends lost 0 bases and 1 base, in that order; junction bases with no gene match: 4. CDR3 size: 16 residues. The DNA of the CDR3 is TGCAGTGCTAGAGACTTTACTAGCGGGAACACCGGGGAGCTGTTTTTT. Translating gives CSARDFTSGNTGELFF.